The 18 T cell receptor beta chains below come from one sample, sequenced in a study of PD-L1 blockade in urothelial cancer. Time point: peripheral blood 6 weeks after treatment start. Here immunoSEQ multiplex PCR was the method, and the copy in TCRdb shows in-frame clones only, minus some. The table has about 130,000 clones, about 84% seen once. The source material was PBMCs, sampled around atezolizumab (anti-PD-L1) treatment. These receptors were collected from a middle-aged man with urothelial cancer.

Here the CDR3 reads CASTKNTGELFF. CDR3 DNA: TGTGCCAGCACCAAGAACACCGGGGAGCTGTTTTTT. V and J are TRBV6-5 and TRBJ2-2; D is ambiguous. The V gene's germline CDR1 is MNHEY and CDR2 SVGAGI. V lost 7 bases to trimming and J lost 1 base, with 4 bases between them. The CDR3 covers 12 residues.

This chain connects TRBV5-4 to TRBJ2-3; maybe TRBD1 (6 bases). The CDR3 spans 14 residues. Germline lookup yields CDR1 SGHNT and CDR2 YYREEE (reference sequence). V lost 4 bases and J lost 4, with 13 bases in between. The CDR3 coding sequence is TGTGCCAGCAGCGTGCAGACAGGTCCAGATACGCAGTATTTT. This encodes CASSVQTGPDTQYF.

This chain joins TRBV5-6 and TRBJ1-1; D is uncertain. This CDR3 spans 14 amino acids. V was trimmed by 0 bases and J by 3 bases, leaving 9 bases between them. The germline V gene encodes CDR1 SGHDT and CDR2 YYEEEE. The CDR3 bases are TGTGCCAGCAGCTTGGGGTACCGGGACACTGAAGCTTTCTTT. It is translated as CASSLGYRDTEAFF. The full variable domain, rest sourced from reference TRBV5-6 and TRBJ1-1, is DAGVTQSPTHLIKTRGQQVTLRCSPKSGHDTVSWYQQALGQGPQFIFQYYEEEERQRGNFPDRFSGHQFPNYSSELNVNALLLGDSALYLCASSLGYRDTEAFFGQGTRLTVV.

The gene calls are TRBV7-2 and TRBJ2-2, with 10 bases fitting TRBD2. The ends lost 8 bases at V and 7 bases at J; junction bases unmatched: 4. Germline CDR1 SGHTA, CDR2 FQGNSA. CDR3 length: 13 amino acids. The CDR3 bases are TGTGCCAGCCAGCTAGCGGGGGTCGGGGAGCTGTTTTTT. Its translation is CASQLAGVGELFF.

The rearrangement joins TRBV14 to TRBJ2-1; 13 positions agree with TRBD2. Germline CDR1 and CDR2: SGHDN and FVKESK. V trimming: 4 bases; J trimming: 12 bases; junction bases outside the gene matches: 15. The CDR3 extends over 17 amino acids. The chain's CDR3 is CASSRSRGLAGPAGQFF. Written as DNA, the CDR3 is TGTGCCAGCAGCCGCTCCCGGGGACTAGCGGGACCCGCGGGGCAGTTCTTC.

The chain employs TRBV9 and TRBJ1-6; possible D gene TRBD1, 5 bases. The CDR3 has 14 residues. Per the germline V gene, CDR1 is SGDLS and CDR2 is YYNGEE. Trimming pared 0 bases from V and 7 bases from J, leaving 8 bases between. CDR3 region: CASSVEGKNSPLHF. The CDR3 region has the DNA TGTGCCAGCAGCGTAGAGGGGAAGAATTCACCCCTCCACTTT.

The rearrangement joins TRBV19 to TRBJ2-2; TRBD1 aligns across 9 bases. The CDR3 consists of 18 residues. Germline trimming cut 0 bases from V and 7 bases from J; bases unmatched to any gene: 12. Germline CDR1 and CDR2: LNHDA and SQIVND (reference sequence). CDR3 sequence: CASSIDRAGTGRFGELFF. Written as DNA, the CDR3 is TGTGCCAGTAGTATAGATCGGGCCGGGACAGGGCGGTTCGGGGAGCTGTTTTTT.

The chain recombines TRBV6-5 with TRBJ2-7; 12 nucleotides align to TRBD2. Trimming removed 2 bases from V and 4 bases from J; junction bases left unmatched: 6. Germline values: CDR1 MNHEY, CDR2 SVGAGI. The CDR3 loop spans 16 amino acids. The CDR3 is CASSYPTSGSMYEQYF. The CDR3 coding sequence is TGTGCCAGCAGTTACCCGACTAGCGGGAGTATGTACGAGCAGTACTTC.

This chain joins TRBV6-5 and TRBJ1-2, with 7 bases that match TRBD1. The ends lost 2 bases at V and 2 bases at J; junction bases unmatched: 5. CDR1 is MNHEY and CDR2 is SVGAGI in the germline V gene. The CDR3 consists of 15 residues. The CDR3 sequence: CASSYATGLNYGYTF. The CDR3 bases are TGTGCCAGCAGTTACGCGACAGGGTTGAACTATGGCTACACCTTC.

The J gene is TRBJ2-3, the V gene TRBV5-4; 10 nucleotides match TRBD1. Losses at the gene ends were 2 bases for V and 5 bases for J; bases not matched to a gene: 8. CDR1 SGHNT and CDR2 YYREEE come from the germline V gene (reference sequence). The CDR3 length is 16 residues. CDR3 in amino acids: CASSFPPGQGRDTQYF. CDR3 coding DNA: TGTGCCAGCAGCTTCCCCCCGGGACAGGGGCGAGATACGCAGTATTTT.

The rearrangement links TRBV5-1 to TRBJ2-7; D unclear. Germline lookup yields CDR1 SGHRS and CDR2 YFSETQ. Deletions cut 0 bases from V and 2 bases from J, with 9 bases between. The CDR3 runs 14 residues. CDR3: CASSLALEPYEQYF. The CDR3 region has the DNA TGCGCCAGCAGCTTGGCCTTAGAGCCCTACGAGCAGTACTTC.

The sample holds a few counts of this clone. This chain uses TRBV4-1 with TRBJ2-1; the D is unclear. The V and J ends lost 0 bases and 6 bases respectively, with 12 bases between them. Germline CDR1 and CDR2: MGHRA and YSYEKL. There are 15 residues in the CDR3. The CDR3 protein is CASSQEHGYRNEQFF. In nucleotides, the CDR3 is TGCGCCAGCAGCCAAGAGCACGGGTACCGCAATGAGCAGTTCTTC.

The chain has TRBV7-3 and TRBJ2-1; the match to TRBD2 covers 12 bases. The CDR3 extends over 16 amino acids. With V trimmed by 5 bases and J by 4 bases, 6 bases remained unmatched. From germline, CDR1 is SGHTA and CDR2 FQGTGA. The CDR3: CASSPQLAGGYNEQFF. As DNA, the CDR3 is TGTGCCAGCAGCCCCCAACTAGCGGGAGGATACAATGAGCAGTTCTTC.

This rearrangement joins TRBV7-9 to TRBJ2-2; a weak D match, TRBD2 (7 bases). The CDR3 sequence is 15 residues long. Germline loops: CDR1 SEHNR, CDR2 FQNEAQ (reference sequence). V lost 10 bases to trimming and J lost 0 bases, with 15 bases between them. As DNA, the CDR3 is TGTGCCACACCCCGAGGGGGGGCGAACACCGGGGAGCTGTTTTTT. Translation gives CATPRGGANTGELFF.

The gene calls are TRBV27 and TRBJ2-5, with 7 nucleotides matching TRBD1. After removal of 5 bases from V and 2 bases from J, the junction contained 8 bases not matched to a gene. The CDR3 contains 15 residues. Germline assignment: CDR1 MNHEY and CDR2 SMNVEV (reference sequence). DNA for the CDR3: TGTGCCAGCAGTCCCTCACGACAGGGTCAAGAGACCCAGTACTTC. It yields the protein CASSPSRQGQETQYF.

This chain links TRBV28 with TRBJ1-2; TRBD1 agrees at 9 bases. V lost 2 bases, J lost 3 bases, and 4 bases stayed unmatched. Germline assignment: CDR1 MDHEN and CDR2 SYDVKM. The CDR3 spans 15 residues. In DNA, the CDR3 is TGTGCCAGCAGTTTACCGGGACAGGGCTACTATGGCTACACCTTC. It yields the protein CASSLPGQGYYGYTF.

This chain joins TRBV6-5 and TRBJ1-6; 9 bases map to TRBD1. Trimming cost V 6 bases and J 10 bases; bases outside gene matches: 7. The germline V gene encodes CDR1 MNHEY and CDR2 SVGAGI. This CDR3 is 14 amino acids long. The CDR3 region has the DNA TGTGCCAGCAGCGCCGGGACAGGGTGGTCACCCCTCCACTTT. Amino acid sequence: CASSAGTGWSPLHF.

The chain employs TRBV6-5 and TRBJ2-5; a possible D gene is TRBD1 (7 bases). V was clipped by 0 bases and J by 6 bases, with 11 bases between them. CDR1 is MNHEY, CDR2 SVGAGI, per germline. The CDR3 runs 14 residues. The CDR3 sequence is CASSYSRGVKTQYF. CDR3 in DNA: TGTGCCAGCAGTTACTCCAGGGGGGTAAAGACCCAGTACTTC.